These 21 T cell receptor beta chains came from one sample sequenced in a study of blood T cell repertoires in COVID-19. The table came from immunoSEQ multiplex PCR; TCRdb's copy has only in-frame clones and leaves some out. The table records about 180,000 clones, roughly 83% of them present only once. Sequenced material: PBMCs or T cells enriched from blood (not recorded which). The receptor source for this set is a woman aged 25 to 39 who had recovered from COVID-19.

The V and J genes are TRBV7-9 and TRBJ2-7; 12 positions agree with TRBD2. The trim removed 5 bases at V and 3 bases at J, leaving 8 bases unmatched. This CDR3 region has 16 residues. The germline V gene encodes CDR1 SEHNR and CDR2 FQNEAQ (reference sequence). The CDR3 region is CASSNRETSGSYEQYF. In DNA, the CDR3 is TGTGCCAGCAGCAACCGAGAGACTAGCGGGAGCTACGAGCAGTACTTC.

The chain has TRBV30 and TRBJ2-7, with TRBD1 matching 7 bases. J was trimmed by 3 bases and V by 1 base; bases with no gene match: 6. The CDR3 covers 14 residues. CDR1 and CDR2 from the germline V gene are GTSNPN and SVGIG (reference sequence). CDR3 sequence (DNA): TGTGCCTGGAGTGACCGGACAGGAAACTACGAGCAGTACTTC. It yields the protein CAWSDRTGNYEQYF.

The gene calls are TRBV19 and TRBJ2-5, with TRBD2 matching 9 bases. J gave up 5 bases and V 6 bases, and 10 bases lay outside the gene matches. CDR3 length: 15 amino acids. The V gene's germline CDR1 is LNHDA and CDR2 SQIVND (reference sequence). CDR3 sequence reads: CASRISGRLEETQYF. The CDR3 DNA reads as TGTGCCAGTAGGATTAGCGGGAGATTAGAGGAGACCCAGTACTTC.

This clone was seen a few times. CDR3 sequence: CASSSGTGSYEQYF. The CDR3 coding sequence is TGTGCCAGTAGTTCCGGGACAGGGAGTTACGAGCAGTACTTC. The chain uses TRBV19 and TRBJ2-7, with 9 bases lining up with TRBD1. Germline V gives CDR1 LNHDA, CDR2 SQIVND (reference sequence). CDR3 length equals 14 residues. Trimming at V came to 5 bases and at J to 4 bases, leaving 6 bases not matched to a gene.

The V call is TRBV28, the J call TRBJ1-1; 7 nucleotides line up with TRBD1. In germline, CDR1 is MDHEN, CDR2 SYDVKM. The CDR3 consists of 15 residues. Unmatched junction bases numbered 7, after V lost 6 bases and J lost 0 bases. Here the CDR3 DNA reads TGTGCCAGCAGACCAGGGGGGAGCATGAACACTGAAGCTTTCTTT. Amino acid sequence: CASRPGGSMNTEAFF.

DNA of the CDR3: TGTGCCAGCAGCCCACCGGGGGCCCAGTACTTC. Residues: CASSPPGAQYF. The chain couples TRBV5-8 to TRBJ2-5, with a tentative D call TRBD2 (6 bases). The CDR3 covers 11 residues. V was cut by 4 bases and J by 9 bases, with 10 bases left in between. Germline V gene sequence: CDR1 SGHTS, CDR2 YDEGEE.

CDR3 sequence (DNA): TGTGCCAGCAGGCGGGGGACTGAAGCTTTCTTT. Its protein product is CASRRGTEAFF. This chain uses TRBV28 with TRBJ1-1, with D possibly being TRBD1 (5 bases). Trimming pared 6 bases from V and 5 bases from J, leaving 7 bases between. Germline CDR1 MDHEN, CDR2 SYDVKM. The CDR3 runs to 11 residues.

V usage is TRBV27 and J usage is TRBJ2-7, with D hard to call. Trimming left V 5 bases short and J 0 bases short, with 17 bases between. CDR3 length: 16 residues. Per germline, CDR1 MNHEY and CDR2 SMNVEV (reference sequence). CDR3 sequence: CASSPSSAQSSYEQYF. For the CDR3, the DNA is TGTGCCAGCAGTCCCTCCTCAGCGCAAAGCTCCTACGAGCAGTACTTC.

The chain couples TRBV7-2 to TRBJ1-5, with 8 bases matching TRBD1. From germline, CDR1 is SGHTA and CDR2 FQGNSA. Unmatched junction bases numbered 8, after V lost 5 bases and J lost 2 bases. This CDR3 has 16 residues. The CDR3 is CASSAPGGSGNQPQHF. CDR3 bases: TGTGCCAGCAGCGCACCAGGGGGCAGTGGCAATCAGCCCCAGCATTTT.

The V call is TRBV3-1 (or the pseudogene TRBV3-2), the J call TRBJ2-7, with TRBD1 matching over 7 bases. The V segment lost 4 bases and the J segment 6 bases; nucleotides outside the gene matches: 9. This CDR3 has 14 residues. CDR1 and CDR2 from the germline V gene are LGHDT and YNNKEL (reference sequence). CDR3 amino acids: CASSLEQGRGEQYF. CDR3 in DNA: TGTGCCAGCAGCCTCGAACAGGGGCGAGGCGAGCAGTACTTC.

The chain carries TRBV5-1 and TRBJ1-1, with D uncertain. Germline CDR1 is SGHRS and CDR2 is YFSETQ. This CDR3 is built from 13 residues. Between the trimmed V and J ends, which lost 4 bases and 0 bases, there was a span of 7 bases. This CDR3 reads CASSPTLNTEAFF. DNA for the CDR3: TGCGCCAGCAGCCCGACACTGAACACTGAAGCTTTCTTT. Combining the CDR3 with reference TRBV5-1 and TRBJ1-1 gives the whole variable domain KAGVTQTPRYLIKTRGQQVTLSCSPISGHRSVSWYQQTPGQGLQFLFEYFSETQRNKGNFPGRFSGRQFSNSRSEMNVSTLELGDSALYLCASSPTLNTEAFFGQGTRLTVV.

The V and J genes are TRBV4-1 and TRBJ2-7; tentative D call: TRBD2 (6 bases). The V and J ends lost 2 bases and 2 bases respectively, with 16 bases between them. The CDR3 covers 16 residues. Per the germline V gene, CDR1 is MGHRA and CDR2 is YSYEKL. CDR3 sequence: CASSQNIPGLTYEQYF. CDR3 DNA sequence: TGCGCCAGCAGCCAAAATATTCCGGGACTTACCTACGAGCAGTACTTC.

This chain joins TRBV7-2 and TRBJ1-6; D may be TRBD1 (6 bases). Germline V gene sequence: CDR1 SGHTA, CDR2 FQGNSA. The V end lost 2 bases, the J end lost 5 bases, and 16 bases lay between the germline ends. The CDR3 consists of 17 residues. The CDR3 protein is CASSLYPWTVNNSPLHF. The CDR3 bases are TGTGCCAGCAGCTTATACCCGTGGACAGTCAATAATTCACCCCTCCACTTT.

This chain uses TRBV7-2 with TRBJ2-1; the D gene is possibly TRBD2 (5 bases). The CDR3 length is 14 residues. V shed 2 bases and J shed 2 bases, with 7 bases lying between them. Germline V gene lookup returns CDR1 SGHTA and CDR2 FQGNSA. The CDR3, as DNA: TGTGCCAGCAGCTTAACTAGTACCTACAATGAGCAGTTCTTC. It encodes CASSLTSTYNEQFF.

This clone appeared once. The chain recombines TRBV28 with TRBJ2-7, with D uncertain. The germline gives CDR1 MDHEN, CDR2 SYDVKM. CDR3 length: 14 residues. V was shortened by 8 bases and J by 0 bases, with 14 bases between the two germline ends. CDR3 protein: CASRSHLRSYEQYF. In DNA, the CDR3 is TGTGCCAGCCGATCACACCTCCGCTCCTACGAGCAGTACTTC.

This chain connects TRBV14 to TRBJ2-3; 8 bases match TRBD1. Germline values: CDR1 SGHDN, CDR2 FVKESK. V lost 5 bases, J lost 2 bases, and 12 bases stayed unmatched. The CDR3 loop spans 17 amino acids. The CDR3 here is CASSTHRGFASTDTQYF. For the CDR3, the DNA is TGTGCCAGCAGCACTCACAGGGGGTTCGCTTCCACAGATACGCAGTATTTT.

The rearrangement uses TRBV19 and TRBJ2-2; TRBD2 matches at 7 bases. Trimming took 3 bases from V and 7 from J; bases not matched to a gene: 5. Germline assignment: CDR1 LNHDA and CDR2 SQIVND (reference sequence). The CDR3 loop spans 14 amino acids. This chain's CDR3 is CASSIGGEGGELFF. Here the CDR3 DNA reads TGTGCCAGTAGTATTGGCGGGGAGGGCGGGGAGCTGTTTTTT.

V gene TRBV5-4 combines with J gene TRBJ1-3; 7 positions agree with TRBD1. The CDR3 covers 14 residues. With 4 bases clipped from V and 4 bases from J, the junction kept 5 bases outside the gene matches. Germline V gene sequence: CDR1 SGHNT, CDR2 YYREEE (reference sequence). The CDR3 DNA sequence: TGTGCCAGCAGCCCAGGGGGATCCGGAAACACCATATATTTT. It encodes CASSPGGSGNTIYF.

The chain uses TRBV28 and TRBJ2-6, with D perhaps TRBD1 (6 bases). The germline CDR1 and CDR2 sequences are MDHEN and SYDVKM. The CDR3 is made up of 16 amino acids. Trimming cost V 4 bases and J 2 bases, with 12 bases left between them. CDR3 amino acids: CASSSPRGTGANVLTF. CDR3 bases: TGTGCCAGCAGTTCTCCTAGGGGGACTGGGGCCAACGTCCTGACTTTC.

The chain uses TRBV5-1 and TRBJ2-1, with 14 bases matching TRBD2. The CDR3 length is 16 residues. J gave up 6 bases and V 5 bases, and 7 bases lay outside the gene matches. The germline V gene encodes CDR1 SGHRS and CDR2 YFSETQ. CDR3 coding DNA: TGCGCCAGCAGAACCGGGACTAGCGGGAGAGGCAATGAGCAGTTCTTC. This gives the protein CASRTGTSGRGNEQFF. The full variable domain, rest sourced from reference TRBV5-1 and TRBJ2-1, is KAGVTQTPRYLIKTRGQQVTLSCSPISGHRSVSWYQQTPGQGLQFLFEYFSETQRNKGNFPGRFSGRQFSNSRSEMNVSTLELGDSALYLCASRTGTSGRGNEQFFGPGTRLTVL.

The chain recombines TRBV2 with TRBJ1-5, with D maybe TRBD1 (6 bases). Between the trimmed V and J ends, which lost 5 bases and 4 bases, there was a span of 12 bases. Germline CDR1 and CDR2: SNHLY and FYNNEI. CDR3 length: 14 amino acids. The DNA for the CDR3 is TGTGCCAGCAGTTCACCCCAGGGGAATCAGCCCCAGCATTTT. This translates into CASSSPQGNQPQHF.